Given below is one T cell receptor (beta chain) in context. The data originate from a study of shared T cell receptors in the human thymus. Trimming pared 4 bases from V and 4 bases from J, leaving 14 bases between. The CDR3 extends over 15 amino acids. Germline lookup yields CDR1 MDHEN and CDR2 SYDVKM. Clones were read by immunoSEQ multiplex PCR, and TCRdb kept only the in-frame ones, dropping some. The table lists about 660,000 clones, around 87% of them singletons. These data also formed part of another study, on human thymus T cells. That study adds: Related research found strongly overlapping thymic repertoires in unrelated individuals.

This sequence originates from a boy less than two years old with a congenital heart defect. The specimen was thymocytes. The chain has TRBV28 and TRBJ1-3; a weak D match, TRBD1 (6 bases). The CDR3 protein is CASSSEPGHGNTIYF. DNA for the CDR3: TGTGCCAGCAGTTCTGAGCCGGGACACGGAAACACCATATATTTT. Full variable domain (missing parts from reference TRBV28 and TRBJ1-3): DVKVTQSSRYLVKRTGEKVFLECVQDMDHENMFWYRQDPGLGLRLIYFSYDVKMKEKGDIPEGYSVSREKKERFSLILESASTNQTSMYLCASSSEPGHGNTIYFGEGSWLTVV.